This note documents a single TCR beta chain sequence. The antigen remains unidentified. The record originates from a study of T cell responses to AZD1222 COVID-19 vaccine. The study, taken as a whole, reports: It was only a handful of AZD1222 recipients who were seropositive at baseline.

The CDR3 has 18 amino acids. V shed 3 bases and J shed 5 bases, with 25 bases lying between them. Looked up from germline, CDR1 is KGHSH and CDR2 is LQKENI. TCRdb keeps only in-frame clones here, not all; method: immunoSEQ multiplex PCR. Of roughly 100,000 clones listed, more than 75% are singletons. This TCR derives from an adult in good health. The V gene is TRBV18, the J gene TRBJ1-1; a possible D gene is TRBD1 (5 bases). Here the sequenced sample was peripheral blood, taken on day 0 of AZD1222 vaccination. CDR3 amino acids: CASSPGSPPGGWITEAFF. DNA for the CDR3: TGTGCCAGCTCACCGGGATCCCCCCCCGGGGGATGGATAACTGAAGCTTTCTTT.